This T cell receptor beta chain appears in the sequencing data of a study of T-cell reconstitution after alpha-beta-depleted transplantation in children. Study-wide findings and caveats: From newly produced T cells came most of the T-cell counts and diversity one year after transplant. The origin of high day-60 TCRbeta diversity in some patients lay in surviving recipient T cells and thymic progenitors. Expanded clones from the graft, numbering several hundred, reportedly supplied alpha-beta T cells about two months after transplant.

There are 17 residues in the CDR3. Germline V gives CDR1 SGHTA, CDR2 FQGNSA. J gave up 6 bases and V 5 bases, and 12 bases lay outside the gene matches. As regards this clonotype: Its antigen remains unknown.

Construction of the TCRbeta library involved unique molecular identifiers. TCRdb ran MiXCR on the PCR reads and lists one entry per CDR3 protein. This table holds some 300,000 distinct CDR3 sequences, 7.5% to 9% found once. The specimen comprised peripheral blood, sampled 360 days after TCRalphabeta/CD19-depleted stem cell transplant. The sequence was obtained from a female patient aged 2-10 years who had a stem cell transplant for Fanconi anemia, so the T cells may come from the graft donor. This chain joins TRBV7-2 and TRBJ2-1; 11 bases align to TRBD2. The CDR3 loop reads CASSPLGLAGGFNEQFF. The CDR3 coding sequence is TGTGCCAGCAGCCCATTGGGGTTAGCGGGAGGGTTCAATGAGCAGTTCTTC.